This T cell receptor (beta chain) was sequenced in a study of T cell responses to AZD1222 COVID-19 vaccine. J was trimmed by 4 bases and V by 3 bases; bases with no gene match: 7. The V gene's germline CDR1 is LNHDA and CDR2 SQIVND (reference sequence). The CDR3 contains 16 residues. The table came from immunoSEQ multiplex PCR; TCRdb's copy has only in-frame clones and leaves some out. The data contain 100,000 or so clones, about 91% of them singletons. This specimen was peripheral blood, taken 28 days after the second AZD1222 dose. The clonotype comes from an adult who received the AZD1222 COVID-19 vaccine. The V gene is TRBV19, the J gene TRBJ1-2, with 11 bases identical to TRBD1. The CDR3 DNA follows: TGTGCCAGTAGTATCTTGGACAGGGGGCCGAGCTATGGCTACACCTTC. Protein sequence: CASSILDRGPSYGYTF. The variable domain in full, completed from reference TRBV19 and TRBJ1-2, reads DGGITQSPKYLFRKEGQNVTLSCEQNLNHDAMYWYRQDPGQGLRLIYYSQIVNDFQKGDIAEGYSVSREKKESFPLTVTSAQKNPTAFYLCASSILDRGPSYGYTFGSGTRLTVV.